This passage covers 8 T cell receptor beta chains from one sample sequenced in a study of T cells in Graves' hyperthyroidism and ophthalmopathy. Amplified regions were TCR beta CDR3 sequences from RNA transcripts. TCR CDR3 regions were first amplified by RT-PCR with HTBI primers. In TCRdb, the multiplex PCR reads were re-called with MiXCR into one record per CDR3 protein. Here the sample spans a few hundred thousand distinct CDR3 sequences, 13% to 15% being singletons. Sequencing was carried out using blood. The source of these receptors is a woman aged 40 to 50 with Graves' hyperthyroidism that later progressed to Graves' ophthalmopathy.

This clonotype has at least ten counts. The chain carries TRBV30 and TRBJ2-5; D gene ambiguous. The CDR3 has 15 residues. Trimming cost V 4 bases and J 2 bases, with 17 bases left between them. The germline V gene encodes CDR1 GTSNPN and CDR2 SVGIG (reference sequence). The CDR3 nucleotides are TGTGCCTGGAAGTCACGAGAGACCCCACAAGAGACCCAGTACTTC. Protein: CAWKSRETPQETQYF.

In the case of this clonotype: A much larger clone sits a single nucleotide away, making a read error possible. CDR3 nucleotide sequence: TGCGCCAGCAGTGAGTCCTCTTATCAGTCCCAGCATTTT. Translating gives CASSESSYQSQHF. The chain has TRBV10-2 and TRBJ1-5; D gene uncertain. Germline CDR1 is WSHSY and CDR2 is SAAADI. This CDR3 has 13 amino acids.

The V call is TRBV5-5, the J call TRBJ2-4; D is unclear. Germline CDR1 SGHKS, CDR2 YYEKEE (reference sequence). This CDR3 contains 13 residues. V lost 0 bases and J 8 bases, leaving 9 bases between the germline ends. In DNA form, the CDR3 reads TGTGCCAGCAGCTTGGAGGCTCCGGACATTCAGTACTTC. Amino acid sequence: CASSLEAPDIQYF.

This clonotype was observed many times. The rearrangement links TRBV11-2 to TRBJ2-2, with D hard to call. CDR1 SGHAT and CDR2 FQNNGV come from the germline V gene. Trimming took off 3 bases at V and 9 bases at J, with 8 bases between the two ends. The CDR3 consists of 12 residues. The CDR3 bases are TGTGCCAGCAGCTTCAGGCCCCGGGAGCTGTTTTTT. It specifies CASSFRPRELFF. The full variable domain, its missing parts supplied by reference TRBV11-2 and TRBJ2-2, is EAGVAQSPRYKIIEKRQSVAFWCNPISGHATLYWYQQILGQGPKLLIQFQNNGVVDDSQLPKDRFSAERLKGVDSTLKIQPAKLEDSAVYLCASSFRPRELFFGEGSRLTVL.

This clonotype was observed a handful of times. The J gene is TRBJ1-2, the V gene TRBV27; D may be TRBD1 (6 bases). With 3 bases removed from V and 5 bases from J, the gap between germline ends came to 10 bases. This CDR3 has 13 amino acids. From germline, CDR1 is MNHEY and CDR2 SMNVEV (reference sequence). CDR3: CASSFTGNYGYTF. The CDR3 DNA sequence: TGTGCCAGCAGTTTTACAGGGAATTATGGCTACACCTTC.

As to this clonotype: One base away lies a much larger clone, so this may be a sequencing read error. CDR3 DNA: TGTGCCACCAGCAAAGTAAGGACGGCCAGCTCCTACGAGCAGTACTTC. Protein product: CATSKVRTASSYEQYF. J is TRBJ2-7 and V is TRBV15; D not resolved. Looked up from germline, CDR1 is LNHNV and CDR2 is YYDKDF (reference sequence). The CDR3 is made up of 16 amino acids. V lost 4 bases and J 0 bases, leaving 16 bases between the germline ends.

This clonotype has a count of ten or more. V gene TRBV28 combines with J gene TRBJ1-5, with D perhaps TRBD1 (5 bases). Trimming removed 6 bases from V and 7 bases from J, with 22 bases in between. CDR1 is MDHEN and CDR2 is SYDVKM in the germline V gene. The CDR3 totals 16 residues. CDR3 protein: CASRPPPARVGQPQHF. CDR3 DNA: TGTGCCAGCAGGCCCCCCCCCGCCAGGGTCGGCCAGCCCCAGCATTTT.

This clonotype was recorded at least ten times. The J gene is TRBJ2-5, the V gene TRBV3-1; a possible D gene is TRBD2 (6 bases). Germline V gene sequence: CDR1 LGHDT, CDR2 YNNKEL (reference sequence). The CDR3 totals 18 residues. V was clipped by 3 bases and J by 7 bases, with 27 bases between them. The CDR3 coding sequence is TGTGCCAGCAGCCAGCCGGATTGGACTACCTCGAATTTAGGGACCCAGTACTTC. The encoded protein is CASSQPDWTTSNLGTQYF.